The 9 T cell receptor beta chains below all came from one sample that was sequenced in a study of T cell responses to AZD1222 COVID-19 vaccine. Assay: immunoSEQ multiplex PCR; the TCRdb copy retains only in-frame clones and omits some. The sample carries 150,000 to 200,000 clones, roughly nine tenths recorded once. Sequences were derived from peripheral blood, sampled 28 days after the second AZD1222 dose. These receptors were collected from an adult who received the AZD1222 COVID-19 vaccine.

The rearrangement uses TRBV27 and TRBJ1-1; maybe TRBD1 (5 bases). The CDR3 totals 16 residues. CDR1 is MNHEY, CDR2 SMNVEV, per germline (reference sequence). Trimming took off 4 bases at V and 11 bases at J, with 26 bases between the two ends. As DNA, the CDR3 is TGTGCCAGCAGTTCGGCGACCTTGGGACTGCCTATTAGGGCTTTCTTT. Amino acids: CASSSATLGLPIRAFF.

The rearrangement joins TRBV5-5 to TRBJ2-3; the D gene is possibly TRBD2 (6 bases). Germline V lookup: CDR1 SGHKS, CDR2 YYEKEE (reference sequence). V was clipped by 2 bases and J by 5 bases, with 12 bases between them. The CDR3 is made up of 14 amino acids. In DNA, the CDR3 is TGTGCCAGCAGCTTCGCGGGGCTCGGAGATACGCAGTATTTT. Translating it yields CASSFAGLGDTQYF.

J is TRBJ2-5 and V is TRBV25-1; D assignment may be TRBD1 or TRBD2 (5 bases each). Germline V CDR1 and CDR2: MGHDK, SYGVNS. The CDR3 length is 16 residues. Trimming took off 2 bases at V and 2 bases at J, with 15 bases between the two ends. CDR3 in amino acids: CASSERGVTEQETQYF. CDR3 in DNA: TGTGCCAGCAGTGAACGAGGGGTGACAGAACAAGAGACCCAGTACTTC.

About this clone: Other nucleotide sequences in the sample specify the same CDR3. CDR3 in amino acids: CASSQVRNTEAFF. In DNA form, the CDR3 reads TGTGCCAGCAGCCAAGTCAGGAACACTGAAGCTTTCTTT. The chain has TRBV14 and TRBJ1-1; no clear D. Trimming removed 1 base at V and 1 base at J, with 4 bases between. This CDR3 contains 13 residues. Per germline, CDR1 SGHDN and CDR2 FVKESK.

This clone appeared once. The chain combines TRBV3-1 (or the pseudogene TRBV3-2) with TRBJ1-1; TRBD1 matches at 7 bases. CDR1 and CDR2 from the germline V gene are LGHDT and YNNKEL (reference sequence). The V segment lost 7 bases and the J segment 2 bases; nucleotides outside the gene matches: 7. The CDR3 runs 14 residues. The CDR3 reads CASTPGTANTEAFF. The CDR3 DNA reads as TGTGCCAGCACCCCCGGGACAGCAAACACTGAAGCTTTCTTT.

This clone was found a few times. This chain joins TRBV5-1 and TRBJ2-7; no definite D call. Germline-derived CDR1 and CDR2 are SGHRS and YFSETQ. Trimming cost V 0 bases and J 0 bases, with 13 bases left between them. The length of the CDR3 is 16 residues. The CDR3 coding sequence is TGCGCCAGCAGCTTGGGTATTGGCAGAGACTCCTACGAGCAGTACTTC. As protein: CASSLGIGRDSYEQYF.

The rearrangement uses TRBV7-9 and TRBJ1-5; no clear D gene. V was shortened by 5 bases and J by 7 bases, with 15 bases between the two germline ends. Germline values: CDR1 SEHNR, CDR2 FQNEAQ (reference sequence). The CDR3 runs 14 residues. The CDR3 spells CASSSEGRRQPQHF. CDR3 nucleotides: TGTGCCAGCAGCAGCGAGGGCCGGCGACAGCCCCAGCATTTT.

This rearrangement joins TRBV5-1 to TRBJ2-3; perhaps TRBD2 as D (5 bases). Germline CDR1 SGHRS, CDR2 YFSETQ. The CDR3 has 14 residues. The V gene lost 1 base and the J gene lost 1 base, with 7 bases spanning the gap. CDR3 sequence reads: CASSLHGGTDTQYF. CDR3 nucleotide sequence: TGCGCCAGCAGCTTGCACGGGGGCACAGATACGCAGTATTTT.

J is TRBJ2-7 and V is TRBV7-3, with 7 bases matching TRBD2. V trimming: 2 bases; J trimming: 2 bases; junction bases outside the gene matches: 6. The CDR3 covers 15 residues. The germline CDR1 and CDR2 sequences are SGHTA and FQGTGA. The CDR3 nucleotides are TGTGCCAGCAGCTTATCCTCTAGCGGTCCCTACGAGCAGTACTTC. It encodes CASSLSSSGPYEQYF.